The 24 T cell receptor beta chains presented below share a single source sample, sequenced in a study of cytomegalovirus exposure and HLA in healthy donors. Profiling relied on immunoSEQ multiplex PCR, and the TCRdb table lists in-frame clones only, not all of them. Seen here are about 95,000 clones, 85% observed once, and the top ten hold approximately 20%. Sequencing used PBMCs. The receptors here all came from a man aged 18 to 30 in good health and CMV-seropositive.

This chain links TRBV11-3 with TRBJ2-1; no clear D. Trimming took 5 bases from V and 6 from J, leaving 11 bases between them. Germline values: CDR1 SGHNT, CDR2 YENEEA. This CDR3 is built from 13 residues. CDR3 loop: CASSANPPNEQFF. The CDR3 DNA sequence: TGTGCCAGCAGCGCGAACCCCCCCAATGAGCAGTTCTTC.

This clone came up a few times. The chain couples TRBV10-3 to TRBJ1-5; a possible D gene is TRBD1 (5 bases). This CDR3 region has 13 residues. Germline CDR1 and CDR2: ENHRY and SYGVKD. V gave up 4 bases and J gave up 7 bases, with 11 bases separating them. The CDR3 region is CAISAGDEQPQHF. The CDR3 nucleotides read TGTGCCATCAGTGCGGGGGACGAGCAGCCCCAGCATTTT.

This clone was observed a handful of times. CDR3 in DNA: TGTGCCAGCAGTGCTGGACAGGGAGGCGAGCAGTACGTC. It specifies CASSAGQGGEQYV. The V gene is TRBV6-1, the J gene TRBJ2-7; 8 bases are shared with TRBD1. CDR3 size: 13 residues. Germline V gene lookup returns CDR1 MNHNS and CDR2 SASEGT. The V gene end was trimmed by 4 bases and the J gene end by 6 bases; junction bases not matched to a gene: 5.

The gene calls are TRBV19 and TRBJ2-5, with 8 nucleotides matching TRBD2. The CDR3 loop spans 14 amino acids. Germline trimming cut 7 bases from V and 2 bases from J; bases unmatched to any gene: 6. Germline V gene lookup returns CDR1 LNHDA and CDR2 SQIVND (reference sequence). CDR3 protein: CASNPPGGQETQYF. CDR3 bases: TGTGCCAGTAATCCGCCGGGAGGGCAAGAGACCCAGTACTTC. Based on the CDR3 plus reference TRBV19 and TRBJ2-5, the full variable domain is DGGITQSPKYLFRKEGQNVTLSCEQNLNHDAMYWYRQDPGQGLRLIYYSQIVNDFQKGDIAEGYSVSREKKESFPLTVTSAQKNPTAFYLCASNPPGGQETQYFGPGTRLLVL.

J is TRBJ2-1 and V is TRBV5-1; D perhaps matches TRBD2 (6 bases). The V gene's germline CDR1 is SGHRS and CDR2 YFSETQ. The CDR3 has 17 amino acids. V shed 0 bases and J shed 14 bases, with 27 bases lying between them. CDR3 DNA: TGCGCCAGCAGCTTGGAACAGGTGGTGGTGCCAAGCCGGGAGAAGTTCTTC. This gives the protein CASSLEQVVVPSREKFF.

This clone turned up a few times. The gene calls are TRBV2 and TRBJ2-2, with 9 positions matching TRBD2. The length of the CDR3 is 16 residues. The germline gives CDR1 SNHLY, CDR2 FYNNEI. V dropped 4 bases and J dropped 3; count of bases not matched to a gene: 6. The CDR3 sequence is CASSGGLAGYTGELFF. The CDR3 bases are TGTGCCAGCAGTGGGGGTCTAGCGGGGTACACCGGGGAGCTGTTTTTT.

The J gene is TRBJ2-7, the V gene TRBV4-1, with 8 nucleotides matching TRBD2. With 0 bases clipped from V and 4 bases from J, the junction kept 5 bases outside the gene matches. The CDR3 extends over 15 amino acids. Germline values: CDR1 MGHRA, CDR2 YSYEKL. The CDR3 sequence: CASSQEAGVGYEQYV. The CDR3 DNA reads as TGCGCCAGCAGCCAAGAAGCGGGAGTAGGGTACGAGCAGTACGTC.

This clone occurred once. V gene TRBV5-4 combines with J gene TRBJ2-3, with 11 bases lining up with TRBD2. V dropped 6 bases and J dropped 3; count of bases not matched to a gene: 9. Germline CDR1 and CDR2: SGHNT and YYREEE (reference sequence). CDR3 length equals 16 residues. The CDR3 nucleotides are TGTGCCAGCACATCCCCCGGGACTAGCGGTACAGATACGCAGTATTTT. Translated: CASTSPGTSGTDTQYF.

V is TRBV7-9 and J is TRBJ2-2; unclear D gene. CDR1 SEHNR and CDR2 FQNEAQ come from the germline V gene (reference sequence). Trimming took off 5 bases at V and 3 bases at J, with 16 bases between the two ends. The CDR3 sequence is 16 residues long. CDR3 DNA sequence: TGTGCCAGCAGCCCCCGGGTTAAACTGGACACCGGGGAGCTGTTTTTT. Its protein is CASSPRVKLDTGELFF. The full variable domain, rest sourced from reference TRBV7-9 and TRBJ2-2, is DTGVSQNPRHKITKRGQNVTFRCDPISEHNRLYWYRQTLGQGPEFLTYFQNEAQLEKSRLLSDRFSAERPKGSFSTLEIQRTEQGDSAMYLCASSPRVKLDTGELFFGEGSRLTVL.

The chain has TRBV10-1 and TRBJ2-7, with D perhaps matching TRBD1 (5 bases). The germline V gene has CDR1 WNHNN and CDR2 SYGVQD (reference sequence). The V end lost 3 bases, the J end lost 4 bases, and 10 bases lay between the germline ends. The CDR3 extends over 13 amino acids. The CDR3 spells CASSDPGMYEQYF. The CDR3 nucleotides are TGCGCCAGCAGTGACCCAGGGATGTACGAGCAGTACTTC.

The V and J genes are TRBV28 and TRBJ2-7; TRBD1 aligns across 12 bases. CDR1 is MDHEN, CDR2 SYDVKM, per germline. The CDR3 covers 15 residues. Germline trimming cut 4 bases from V and 5 bases from J; bases unmatched to any gene: 6. The CDR3 is CASSSGTGGPHEQYV. As DNA, the CDR3 is TGTGCCAGCAGTTCCGGGACAGGGGGCCCCCACGAGCAGTACGTC.

V usage is TRBV30 and J usage is TRBJ2-2, with 13 bases matching TRBD2. CDR1 is GTSNPN and CDR2 is SVGIG in the germline V gene (reference sequence). V lost 4 bases and J lost 4; bases outside the gene matches: 6. This CDR3 spans 16 amino acids. The CDR3 is CAWNPGTSGITGELFF. As DNA, the CDR3 is TGTGCCTGGAATCCCGGGACTAGCGGGATCACCGGGGAGCTGTTTTTT.

CDR3 sequence: CSVEDHRRAYGYTF. The CDR3, as DNA: TGCAGCGTTGAAGATCACCGAAGAGCATATGGCTACACCTTC. The J gene is TRBJ1-2, the V gene TRBV29-1; no reliable D call. V was shortened by 0 bases and J by 5 bases, with 13 bases between the two germline ends. The CDR3 extends over 14 amino acids. Germline assignment: CDR1 SQVTM and CDR2 ANQGSEA.

This rearrangement joins TRBV28 to TRBJ1-5; 7 positions match TRBD1. V trimming: 7 bases; J trimming: 3 bases; junction bases outside the gene matches: 12. This CDR3 is built from 16 residues. Germline CDR1 and CDR2: MDHEN and SYDVKM. CDR3 protein: CASNGGGQLLNQPQHF. CDR3 bases: TGTGCCAGCAACGGGGGGGGACAGTTACTCAATCAGCCCCAGCATTTT.

The rearrangement uses TRBV28 and TRBJ1-1; 9 nucleotides align to TRBD1. The CDR3 totals 13 residues. The germline V gene encodes CDR1 MDHEN and CDR2 SYDVKM. The V and J ends lost 5 bases and 10 bases, in that order; junction bases with no gene match: 8. The CDR3 sequence is CASSVLGQGTAFF. Here the CDR3 DNA reads TGTGCCAGCAGTGTCTTAGGACAGGGGACAGCTTTCTTT.

This clone has more than one count but fewer than ten. The CDR3 loop is CASSDSAGSYNEQFF. The CDR3 DNA sequence: TGTGCCAGCAGTGACTCAGCGGGCTCCTACAATGAGCAGTTCTTC. The chain recombines TRBV6-4 with TRBJ2-1, with D maybe TRBD2 (6 bases). The CDR3 sequence is 15 residues long. With 0 bases removed from V and 0 bases from J, the gap between germline ends came to 6 bases. In germline, CDR1 is MRHNA, CDR2 SNTAGT.

This rearrangement joins TRBV7-9 to TRBJ1-3, with no clear D. V lost 4 bases and J 7 bases, leaving 14 bases between the germline ends. The CDR3 has 14 residues. The germline V gene has CDR1 SEHNR and CDR2 FQNEAQ (reference sequence). The CDR3 bases are TGTGCCAGCAGCTATTCACTGAACTGGAACACCATATATTTT. This sequence encodes CASSYSLNWNTIYF.

CDR3 bases: TGCAGTGTCAACGGGGAAACTGAAGCTTTCTTT. Translated: CSVNGETEAFF. The chain is built from TRBV20-1 and TRBJ1-1; D is unclear. Germline CDR1 is DFQATT and CDR2 is SNEGSKA (reference sequence). V lost 7 bases and J 5 bases, leaving 11 bases between the germline ends. There are 11 residues in the CDR3.

A single count supports this clone. This sequence joins TRBV28 and TRBJ1-4; D unclear. The CDR3 covers 17 residues. Looked up from germline, CDR1 is MDHEN and CDR2 is SYDVKM. Trimming stripped 1 base from V and 6 bases from J, with 18 bases between. CDR3 loop: CASSLFSLSGLDEKLFF. In DNA, the CDR3 is TGTGCCAGCAGTTTATTCTCCCTTTCGGGTCTCGATGAAAAACTGTTTTTT.

The chain employs TRBV5-1 and TRBJ2-5; possible D gene TRBD2, 6 bases. V was shortened by 3 bases and J by 5 bases, with 14 bases between the two germline ends. The CDR3 consists of 14 residues. The V gene's germline CDR1 is SGHRS and CDR2 YFSETQ. CDR3 sequence reads: CASSSGVSRETQYF. The CDR3 bases are TGCGCCAGCAGCTCGGGGGTGTCGAGGGAGACCCAGTACTTC.

This clone was seen a handful of times. The gene calls are TRBV28 and TRBJ2-5, with 8 bases matching TRBD2. Germline assignment: CDR1 MDHEN and CDR2 SYDVKM. The V gene end was trimmed by 10 bases and the J gene end by 6 bases; junction bases not matched to a gene: 10. The CDR3 loop spans 13 amino acids. The CDR3 is CATSIRGGKTQYF. CDR3 sequence (DNA): TGTGCCACCTCCATTCGGGGGGGCAAGACCCAGTACTTC.

This chain joins TRBV28 and TRBJ2-5; 9 bases line up with TRBD1. Germline V lookup: CDR1 MDHEN, CDR2 SYDVKM. The CDR3 runs 15 residues. Losses at the gene ends were 5 bases for V and 7 bases for J; bases not matched to a gene: 11. The CDR3 coding sequence is TGTGCCAGCAGTGCCCCGGGACAGGGAACGGGGACCCAGTACTTC. It specifies CASSAPGQGTGTQYF. Variable domain in full (rest from reference TRBV28 and TRBJ2-5): DVKVTQSSRYLVKRTGEKVFLECVQDMDHENMFWYRQDPGLGLRLIYFSYDVKMKEKGDIPEGYSVSREKKERFSLILESASTNQTSMYLCASSAPGQGTGTQYFGPGTRLLVL.

The chain joins TRBV4-1 to TRBJ2-5; D is uncertain. There are 12 residues in the CDR3. With 1 base removed from V and 4 bases from J, the gap between germline ends came to 4 bases. Germline lookup yields CDR1 MGHRA and CDR2 YSYEKL. DNA of the CDR3: TGCGCCAGCAGCCAAGTGAGAGAGACCCAGTACTTC. It encodes CASSQVRETQYF.

V gene TRBV19 combines with J gene TRBJ2-2; D perhaps matches TRBD1 (6 bases). V gave up 3 bases and J gave up 0 bases, with 14 bases separating them. This CDR3 contains 17 residues. Per germline, CDR1 LNHDA and CDR2 SQIVND (reference sequence). This CDR3 reads CASSIVGQPTNTGELFF. The CDR3 nucleotides are TGTGCCAGTAGTATCGTCGGACAGCCAACGAACACCGGGGAGCTGTTTTTT. The entire variable domain, with the rest obtained from reference TRBV19 and TRBJ2-2, is as follows: DGGITQSPKYLFRKEGQNVTLSCEQNLNHDAMYWYRQDPGQGLRLIYYSQIVNDFQKGDIAEGYSVSREKKESFPLTVTSAQKNPTAFYLCASSIVGQPTNTGELFFGEGSRLTVL.